At least ten counts were recorded for the clone carrying this T cell receptor (beta chain). The J segment lost 3 bases and the V segment lost 7 bases, leaving 20 bases of the junction unmatched. Germline V CDR1 and CDR2: SQVTM, ANQGSEA. This CDR3 is 18 amino acids long. TCRdb ran MiXCR on the 5' RACE reads and lists one entry per CDR3 protein. Found here are 80,000 to 95,000 distinct CDR3 sequences, approximately 14% of them singletons; the top ten hold 1.2% to 1.5%. The data originate from a study of early T cells in non-severe SARS-CoV-2 infection. This sequence joins TRBV29-1 and TRBJ2-3; 9 bases map to TRBD2. This receptor was identified in an adult who was a healthcare worker with PCR-confirmed SARS-CoV-2 infection or an uninfected control (not recorded which). Sample: whole blood. CDR3 DNA sequence: TGCAGCGCCGAAGGTTTGCGGGGGGGCGATAGGAGTACAGATACGCAGTATTTT. Translating gives CSAEGLRGGDRSTDTQYF.